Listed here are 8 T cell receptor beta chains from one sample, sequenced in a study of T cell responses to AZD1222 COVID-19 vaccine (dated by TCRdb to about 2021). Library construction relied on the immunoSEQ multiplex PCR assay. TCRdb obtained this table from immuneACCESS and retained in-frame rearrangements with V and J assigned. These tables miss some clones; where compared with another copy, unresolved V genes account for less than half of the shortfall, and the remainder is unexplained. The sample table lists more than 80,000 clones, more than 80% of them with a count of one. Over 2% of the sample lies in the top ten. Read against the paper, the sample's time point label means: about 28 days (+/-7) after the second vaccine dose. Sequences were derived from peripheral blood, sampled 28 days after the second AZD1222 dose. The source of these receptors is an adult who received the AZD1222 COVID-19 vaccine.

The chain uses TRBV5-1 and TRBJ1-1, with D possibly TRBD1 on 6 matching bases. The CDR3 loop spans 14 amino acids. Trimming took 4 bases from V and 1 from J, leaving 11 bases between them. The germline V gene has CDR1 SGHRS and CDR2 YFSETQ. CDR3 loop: CASSQLGGNTEAFF. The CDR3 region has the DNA TGCGCCAGCAGCCAGTTAGGGGGGAACACTGAAGCTTTCTTT.

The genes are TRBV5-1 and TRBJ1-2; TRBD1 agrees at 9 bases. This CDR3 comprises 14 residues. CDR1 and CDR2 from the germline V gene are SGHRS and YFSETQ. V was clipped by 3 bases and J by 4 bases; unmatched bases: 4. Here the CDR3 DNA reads TGCGCCAGCAGCTGGGGGGACAGGGCCTATGGCTACACCTTC. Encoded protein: CASSWGDRAYGYTF.

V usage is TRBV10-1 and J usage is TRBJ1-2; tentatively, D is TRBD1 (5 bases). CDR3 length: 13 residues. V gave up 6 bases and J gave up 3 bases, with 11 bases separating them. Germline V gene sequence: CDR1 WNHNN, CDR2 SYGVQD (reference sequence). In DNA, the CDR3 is TGCGCCAGCAGGATCGGCAGGGACTATGGCTACACCTTC. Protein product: CASRIGRDYGYTF.

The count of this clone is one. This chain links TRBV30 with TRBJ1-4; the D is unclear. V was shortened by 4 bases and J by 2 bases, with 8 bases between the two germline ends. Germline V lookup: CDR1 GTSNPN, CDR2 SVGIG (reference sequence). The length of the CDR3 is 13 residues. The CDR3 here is CAWKVGTNEKLFF. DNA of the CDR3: TGTGCCTGGAAAGTGGGCACTAATGAAAAACTGTTTTTT. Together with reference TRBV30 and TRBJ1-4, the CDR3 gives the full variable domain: SQTIHQWPATLVQPVGSPLSLECTVEGTSNPNLYWYRQAAGRGLQLLFYSVGIGQISSEVPQNLSASRPQDRQFILSSKKLLLSDSGFYLCAWKVGTNEKLFFGSGTQLSVL.

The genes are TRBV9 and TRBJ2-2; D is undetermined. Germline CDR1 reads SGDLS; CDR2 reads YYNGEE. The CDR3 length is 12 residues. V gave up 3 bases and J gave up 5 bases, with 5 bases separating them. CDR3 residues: CASSGTTGELFF. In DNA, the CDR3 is TGTGCCAGCAGCGGTACAACCGGGGAGCTGTTTTTT.

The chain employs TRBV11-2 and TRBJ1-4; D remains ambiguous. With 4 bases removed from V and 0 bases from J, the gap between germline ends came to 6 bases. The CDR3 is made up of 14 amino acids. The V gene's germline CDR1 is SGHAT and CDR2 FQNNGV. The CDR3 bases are TGTGCCAGCAGCTACAGAGCAACTAATGAAAAACTGTTTTTT. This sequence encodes CASSYRATNEKLFF.

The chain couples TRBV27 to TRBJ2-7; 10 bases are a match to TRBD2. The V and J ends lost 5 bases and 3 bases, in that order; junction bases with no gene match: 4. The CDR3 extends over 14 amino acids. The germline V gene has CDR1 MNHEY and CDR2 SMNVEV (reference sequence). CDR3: CASSLAGVSYEQYF. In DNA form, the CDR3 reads TGTGCCAGCAGTCTAGCGGGAGTAAGCTACGAGCAGTACTTC.

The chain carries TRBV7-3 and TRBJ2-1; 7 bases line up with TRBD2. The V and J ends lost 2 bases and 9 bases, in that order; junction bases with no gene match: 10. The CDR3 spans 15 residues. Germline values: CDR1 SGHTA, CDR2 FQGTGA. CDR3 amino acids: CASSLRAGDGSEQFF. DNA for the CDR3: TGTGCCAGCAGCTTACGGGCGGGAGATGGAAGTGAGCAGTTCTTC.